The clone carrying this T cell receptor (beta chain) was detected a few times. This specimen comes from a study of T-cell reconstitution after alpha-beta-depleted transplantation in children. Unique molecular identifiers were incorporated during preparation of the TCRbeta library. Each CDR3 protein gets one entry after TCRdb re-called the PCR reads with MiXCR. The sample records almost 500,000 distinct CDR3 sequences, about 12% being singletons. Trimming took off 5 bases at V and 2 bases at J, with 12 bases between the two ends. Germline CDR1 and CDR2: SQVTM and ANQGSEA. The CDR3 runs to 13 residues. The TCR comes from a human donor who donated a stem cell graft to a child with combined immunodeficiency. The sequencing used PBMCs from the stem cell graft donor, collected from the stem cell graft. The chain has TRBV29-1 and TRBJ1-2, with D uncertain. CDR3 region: CSVPAGGNYGYTF. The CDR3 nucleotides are TGCAGCGTTCCTGCAGGCGGCAACTATGGCTACACCTTC. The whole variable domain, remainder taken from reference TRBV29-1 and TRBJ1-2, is SAVISQKPSRDICQRGTSLTIQCQVDSQVTMMFWYRQQPGQSLTLIATANQGSEATYESGFVIDKFPISRPNLTFSTLTVSNMSPEDSSIYLCSVPAGGNYGYTFGSGTRLTVV.